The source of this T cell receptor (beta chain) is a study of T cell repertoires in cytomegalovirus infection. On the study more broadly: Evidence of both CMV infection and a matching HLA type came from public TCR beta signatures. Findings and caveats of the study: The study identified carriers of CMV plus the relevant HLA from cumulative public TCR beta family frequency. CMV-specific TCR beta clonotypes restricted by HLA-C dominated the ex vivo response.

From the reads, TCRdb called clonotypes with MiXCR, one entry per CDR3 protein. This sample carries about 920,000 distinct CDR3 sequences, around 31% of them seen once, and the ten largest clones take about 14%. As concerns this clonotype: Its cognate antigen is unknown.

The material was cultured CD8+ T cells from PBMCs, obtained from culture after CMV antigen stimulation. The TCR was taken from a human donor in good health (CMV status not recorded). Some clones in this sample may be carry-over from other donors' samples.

CDR3 protein: CASSVRVSDRDGYTF. CDR3 DNA: TGTGCCAGCAGCGTGAGAGTCTCGGATCGGGATGGCTACACCTTC. The genes are TRBV9 and TRBJ1-2; no clear D. Germline V gene lookup returns CDR1 SGDLS and CDR2 YYNGEE. The CDR3 is 15 residues long. The V end was cut by 2 bases, the J end by 6 bases, with 17 bases between.